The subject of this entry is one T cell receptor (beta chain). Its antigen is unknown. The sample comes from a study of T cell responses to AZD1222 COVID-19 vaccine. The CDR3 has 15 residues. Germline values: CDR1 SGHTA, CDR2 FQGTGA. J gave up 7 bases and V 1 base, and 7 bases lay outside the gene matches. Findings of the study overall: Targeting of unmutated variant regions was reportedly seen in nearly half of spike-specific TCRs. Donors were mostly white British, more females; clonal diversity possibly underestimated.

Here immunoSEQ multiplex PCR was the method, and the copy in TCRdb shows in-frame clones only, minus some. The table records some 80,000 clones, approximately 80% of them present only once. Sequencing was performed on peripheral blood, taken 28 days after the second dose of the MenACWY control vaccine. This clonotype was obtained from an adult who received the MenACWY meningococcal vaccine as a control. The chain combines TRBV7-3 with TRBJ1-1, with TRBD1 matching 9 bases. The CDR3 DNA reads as TGTGCCAGCAGCTTAAATGGAGGGGGACAGGGTGAAGCTTTCTTT. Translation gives CASSLNGGGQGEAFF.